The clone carrying this T cell receptor beta chain came up many times. The germline V gene has CDR1 MNHNY and CDR2 SVGAGI (reference sequence). Trimming took 2 bases from V and 0 from J, leaving 20 bases between them. The CDR3 runs 18 residues. The source of the sample is a study of T cells of healthy individuals. TCRdb fed the 5' RACE reads into MiXCR, producing one record per CDR3 protein. The sample lists about 82,000 distinct CDR3 sequences; approximately 5.4% were seen once. The chain combines TRBV6-6 with TRBJ2-7; tentative D call: TRBD2 (5 bases). The clonotype comes from a female donor in good health. The CDR3 spells CASSYPFVGGSSSYEQYF. CDR3 DNA: TGTGCCAGCAGTTACCCCTTCGTTGGCGGGTCCAGCTCCTACGAGCAGTACTTC.